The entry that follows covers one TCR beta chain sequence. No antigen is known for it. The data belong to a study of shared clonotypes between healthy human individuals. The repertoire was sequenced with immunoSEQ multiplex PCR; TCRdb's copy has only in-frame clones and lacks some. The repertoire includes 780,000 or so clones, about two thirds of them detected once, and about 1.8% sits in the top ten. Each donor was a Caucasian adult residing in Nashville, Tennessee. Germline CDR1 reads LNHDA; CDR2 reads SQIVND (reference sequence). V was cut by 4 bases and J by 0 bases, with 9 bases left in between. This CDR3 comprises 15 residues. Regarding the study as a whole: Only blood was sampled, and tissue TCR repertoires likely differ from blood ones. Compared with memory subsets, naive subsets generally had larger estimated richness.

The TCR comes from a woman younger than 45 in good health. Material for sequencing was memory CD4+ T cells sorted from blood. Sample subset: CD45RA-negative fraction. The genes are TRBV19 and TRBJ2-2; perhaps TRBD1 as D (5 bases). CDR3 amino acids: CASSKGRTNTGELFF. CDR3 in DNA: TGTGCCAGTAGTAAGGGGCGAACGAACACCGGGGAGCTGTTTTTT.